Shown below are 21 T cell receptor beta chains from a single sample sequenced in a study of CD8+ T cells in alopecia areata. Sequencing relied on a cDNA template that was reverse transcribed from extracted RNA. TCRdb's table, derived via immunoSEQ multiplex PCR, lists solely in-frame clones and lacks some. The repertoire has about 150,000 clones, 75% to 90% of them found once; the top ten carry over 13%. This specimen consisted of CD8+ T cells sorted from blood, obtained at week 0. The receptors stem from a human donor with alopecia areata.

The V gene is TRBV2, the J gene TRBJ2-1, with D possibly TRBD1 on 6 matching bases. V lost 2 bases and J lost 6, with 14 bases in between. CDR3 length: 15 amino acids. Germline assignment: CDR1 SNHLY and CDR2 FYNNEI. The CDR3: CASSEQQGIFNEQFF. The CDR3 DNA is TGTGCCAGCAGTGAACAGCAGGGGATATTCAATGAGCAGTTCTTC.

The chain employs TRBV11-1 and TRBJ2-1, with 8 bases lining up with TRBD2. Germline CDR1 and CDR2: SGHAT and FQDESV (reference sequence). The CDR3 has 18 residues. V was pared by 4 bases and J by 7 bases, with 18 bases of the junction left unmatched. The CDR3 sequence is CASSSLGTSGDRYNEQFF. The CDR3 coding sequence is TGTGCCAGCAGCTCCCTAGGTACTAGCGGTGACCGATATAATGAGCAGTTCTTC.

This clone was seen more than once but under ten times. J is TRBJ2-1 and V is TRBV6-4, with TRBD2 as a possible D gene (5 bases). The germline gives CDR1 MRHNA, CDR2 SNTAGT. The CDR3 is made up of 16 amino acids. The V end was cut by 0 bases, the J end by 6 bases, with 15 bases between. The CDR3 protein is CASSDSAGLAGNEQFF. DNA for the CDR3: TGTGCCAGCAGTGACTCGGCGGGTCTAGCAGGCAATGAGCAGTTCTTC.

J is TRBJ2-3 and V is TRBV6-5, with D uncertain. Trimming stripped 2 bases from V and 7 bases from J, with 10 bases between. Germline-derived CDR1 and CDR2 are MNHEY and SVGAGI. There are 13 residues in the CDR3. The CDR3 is CASSYNIENTQYF. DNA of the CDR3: TGTGCCAGCAGTTACAACATCGAGAATACGCAGTATTTT.

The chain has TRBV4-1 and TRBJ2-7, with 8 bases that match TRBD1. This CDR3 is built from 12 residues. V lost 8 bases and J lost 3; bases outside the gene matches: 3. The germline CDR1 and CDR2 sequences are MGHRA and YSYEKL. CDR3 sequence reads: CASSGTGYEQYF. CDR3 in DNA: TGCGCCAGCTCCGGGACAGGCTACGAGCAGTACTTC.

The CDR3 sequence is CASNSDGNEQFF. CDR3 DNA sequence: TGTGCCAGCAATTCCGACGGCAATGAGCAGTTCTTC. The chain employs TRBV6-5 and TRBJ2-1; D is unresolved. V gave up 7 bases and J gave up 6 bases, with 10 bases separating them. Per the germline V gene, CDR1 is MNHEY and CDR2 is SVGAGI. The CDR3 has 12 residues.

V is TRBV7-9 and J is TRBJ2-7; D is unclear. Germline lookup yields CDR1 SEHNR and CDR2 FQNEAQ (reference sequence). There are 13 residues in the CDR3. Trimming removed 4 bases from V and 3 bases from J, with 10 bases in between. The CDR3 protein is CASSYPGNYEQYF. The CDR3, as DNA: TGTGCCAGCAGCTACCCGGGCAACTACGAGCAGTACTTC.

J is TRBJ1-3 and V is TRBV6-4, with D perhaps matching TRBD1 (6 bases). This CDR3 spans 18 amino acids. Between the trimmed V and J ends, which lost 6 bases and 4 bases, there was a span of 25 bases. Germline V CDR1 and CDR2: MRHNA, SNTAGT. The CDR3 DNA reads TGTGCCAGCAGGAACCCCTCTGGGGTGGGGACAAAAGGAAACACCATATATTTT. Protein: CASRNPSGVGTKGNTIYF.

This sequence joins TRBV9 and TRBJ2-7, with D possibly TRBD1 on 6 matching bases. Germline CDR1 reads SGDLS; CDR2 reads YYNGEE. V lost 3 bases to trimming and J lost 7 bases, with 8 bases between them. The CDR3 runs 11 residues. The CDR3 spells CASSEGVEQYF. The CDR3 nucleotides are TGTGCCAGCAGCGAGGGGGTTGAGCAGTACTTC.

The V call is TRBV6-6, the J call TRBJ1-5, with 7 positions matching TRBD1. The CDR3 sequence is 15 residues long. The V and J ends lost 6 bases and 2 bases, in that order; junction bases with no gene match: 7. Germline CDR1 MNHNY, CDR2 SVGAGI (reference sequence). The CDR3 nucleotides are TGTGCCAGCAGCCTTACAGGGGTGGGCAATCAGCCCCAGCATTTT. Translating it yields CASSLTGVGNQPQHF.

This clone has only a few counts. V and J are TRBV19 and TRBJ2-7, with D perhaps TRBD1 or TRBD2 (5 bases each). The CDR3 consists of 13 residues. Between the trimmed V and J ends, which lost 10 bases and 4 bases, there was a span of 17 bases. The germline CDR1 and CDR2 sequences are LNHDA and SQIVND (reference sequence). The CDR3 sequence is CATSRDETYEQYF. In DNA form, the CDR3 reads TGTGCCACCTCCCGGGACGAAACTTACGAGCAGTACTTC. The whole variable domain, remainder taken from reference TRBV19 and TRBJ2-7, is DGGITQSPKYLFRKEGQNVTLSCEQNLNHDAMYWYRQDPGQGLRLIYYSQIVNDFQKGDIAEGYSVSREKKESFPLTVTSAQKNPTAFYLCATSRDETYEQYFGPGTRLTVT.

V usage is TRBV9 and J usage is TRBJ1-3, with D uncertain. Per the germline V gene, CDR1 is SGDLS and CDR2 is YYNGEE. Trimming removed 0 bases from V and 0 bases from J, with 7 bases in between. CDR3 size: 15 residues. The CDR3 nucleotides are TGTGCCAGCAGCGTAGGCCAGCTCTCTGGAAACACCATATATTTT. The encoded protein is CASSVGQLSGNTIYF.

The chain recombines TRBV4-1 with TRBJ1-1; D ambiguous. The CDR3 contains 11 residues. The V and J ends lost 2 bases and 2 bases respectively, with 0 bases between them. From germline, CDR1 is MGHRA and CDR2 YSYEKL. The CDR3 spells CASSQNTEAFF. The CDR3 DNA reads TGCGCCAGCAGCCAAAACACTGAAGCTTTCTTT.

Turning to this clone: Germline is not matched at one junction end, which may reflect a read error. This CDR3 reads CATSPRGPNTEAFF. CDR3 coding DNA: TGTGCCACCAGTCCAAGGGGACCGAACACTGAAGCTTTCTTT. The chain couples TRBV27 to TRBJ1-1, with D possibly TRBD1 on 5 matching bases. This CDR3 is 14 amino acids long. CDR1 is MNHEY and CDR2 is SMNVEV in the germline V gene (reference sequence).

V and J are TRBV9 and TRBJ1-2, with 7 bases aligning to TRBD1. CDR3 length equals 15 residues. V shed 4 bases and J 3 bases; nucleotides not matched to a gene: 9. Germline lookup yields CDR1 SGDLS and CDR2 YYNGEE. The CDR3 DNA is TGTGCCAGCAGCCCGGGGGACAGCCCTGACTATGGCTACACCTTC. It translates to CASSPGDSPDYGYTF.

CDR3 DNA: TGTGCCAGCAGCTCGACCTTGGGGGAGGGCCTGGGGGATGAGCAGTTCTTC. Its protein is CASSSTLGEGLGDEQFF. The chain carries TRBV7-2 and TRBJ2-1, with 7 nucleotides matching TRBD2. With 4 bases clipped from V and 8 bases from J, the junction kept 17 bases outside the gene matches. Germline lookup yields CDR1 SGHTA and CDR2 FQGNSA. This CDR3 comprises 17 residues.

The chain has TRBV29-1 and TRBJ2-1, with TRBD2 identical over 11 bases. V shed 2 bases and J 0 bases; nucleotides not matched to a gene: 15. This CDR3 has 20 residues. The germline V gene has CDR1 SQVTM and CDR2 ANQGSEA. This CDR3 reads CSVESPTSGEKMSSYNEQFF. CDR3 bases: TGCAGCGTTGAAAGTCCGACTAGCGGGGAAAAAATGAGCTCCTACAATGAGCAGTTCTTC.

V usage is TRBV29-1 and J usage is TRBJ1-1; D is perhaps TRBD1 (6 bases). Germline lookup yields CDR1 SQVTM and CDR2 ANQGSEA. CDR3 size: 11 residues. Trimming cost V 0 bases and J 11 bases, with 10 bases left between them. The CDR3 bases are TGCAGCGTTGAAGAACAGGGAACGGCTTTCTTT. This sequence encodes CSVEEQGTAFF. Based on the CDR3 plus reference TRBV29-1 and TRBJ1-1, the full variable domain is SAVISQKPSRDICQRGTSLTIQCQVDSQVTMMFWYRQQPGQSLTLIATANQGSEATYESGFVIDKFPISRPNLTFSTLTVSNMSPEDSSIYLCSVEEQGTAFFGQGTRLTVV.

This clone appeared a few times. This CDR3 reads CASSFSSEQETQYF. The CDR3 nucleotides are TGTGCCAGCAGCTTCAGTTCCGAGCAAGAGACCCAGTACTTC. The chain is built from TRBV11-2 and TRBJ2-5; D gene uncertain. The CDR3 is 14 residues long. The germline V gene encodes CDR1 SGHAT and CDR2 FQNNGV. Trimming left V 3 bases short and J 2 bases short, with 10 bases between.

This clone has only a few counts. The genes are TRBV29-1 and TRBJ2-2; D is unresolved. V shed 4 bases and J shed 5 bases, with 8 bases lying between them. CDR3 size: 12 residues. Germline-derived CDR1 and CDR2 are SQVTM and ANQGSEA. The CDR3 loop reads CSVVGLTGELFF. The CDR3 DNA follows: TGCAGCGTTGTAGGTCTGACCGGGGAGCTGTTTTTT.

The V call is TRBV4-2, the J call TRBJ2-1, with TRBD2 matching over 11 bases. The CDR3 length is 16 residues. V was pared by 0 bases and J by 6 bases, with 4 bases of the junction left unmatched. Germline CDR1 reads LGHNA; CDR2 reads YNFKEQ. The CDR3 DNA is TGTGCCAGCAGCCAAGATCTAGCGGGAGGAGTCAATGAGCAGTTCTTC. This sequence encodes CASSQDLAGGVNEQFF.